The sample holds many counts of the clone carrying this TCR beta chain. Its antigen is undetermined. The data were obtained in a study of T cell repertoires in cytomegalovirus infection. Across the study: Public TCR beta signatures provided an indication of both CMV infection and a matching HLA type.

From germline, CDR1 is SGHNT and CDR2 YYREEE (reference sequence). The CDR3 loop spans 15 amino acids. Trimming took off 1 base at V and 0 bases at J, with 7 bases between the two ends. One entry per CDR3 protein, called by TCRdb with MiXCR from the reads. The profile shows more than 250,000 distinct CDR3 sequences, roughly 15% of them singletons. Regarding the study as a whole: Individuals carrying CMV plus the relevant HLA were identified by cumulative frequency of public TCR beta families. CMV-specific TCR beta clonotypes restricted by HLA-C were the ones dominating the ex vivo response.

This clonotype originated in a human donor in good health (CMV status not recorded). Some clones in this sample may be carry-over from other donors' samples. The chain carries TRBV5-4 and TRBJ2-2; the D is unclear. The sample comprised PBMCs. The CDR3 sequence is CASSLISTNTGELFF. The CDR3 DNA sequence: TGTGCCAGCAGCTTGATAAGTACGAACACCGGGGAGCTGTTTTTT.